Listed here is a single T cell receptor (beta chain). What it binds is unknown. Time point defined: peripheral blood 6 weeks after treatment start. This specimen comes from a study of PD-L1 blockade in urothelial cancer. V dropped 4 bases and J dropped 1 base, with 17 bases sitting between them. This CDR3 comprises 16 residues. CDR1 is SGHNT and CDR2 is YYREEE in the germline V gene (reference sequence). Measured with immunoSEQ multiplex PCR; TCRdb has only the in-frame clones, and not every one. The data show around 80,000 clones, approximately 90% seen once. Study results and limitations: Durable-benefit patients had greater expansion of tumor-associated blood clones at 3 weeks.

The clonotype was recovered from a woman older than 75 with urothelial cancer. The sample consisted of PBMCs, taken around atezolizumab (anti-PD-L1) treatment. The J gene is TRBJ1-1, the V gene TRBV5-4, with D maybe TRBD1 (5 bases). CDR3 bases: TGTGCCAGCAGCCATGGGAGCGGGACGGCGAACACTGAAGCTTTCTTT. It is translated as CASSHGSGTANTEAFF. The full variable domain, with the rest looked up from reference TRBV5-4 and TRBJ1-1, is ETGVTQSPTHLIKTRGQQVTLRCSSQSGHNTVSWYQQALGQGPQFIFQYYREEENGRGNFPPRFSGLQFPNYSSELNVNALELDDSALYLCASSHGSGTANTEAFFGQGTRLTVV.